This TCR beta chain is drawn from a study of post-analysis software for immune sequencing data. Unique molecular identifiers had been added to the TCR beta cDNA libraries. MiXCR, run by TCRdb on the PCR reads, gives a single entry per CDR3 protein. The profile covers 740,000 or so distinct CDR3 sequences, with about 50% appearing a single time and approximately 4.5% taken by the ten largest. The study, taken as a whole, reports: Four to six TRBV segments (TRBV5-6, TRBV5-1 and TRBV20-1 among them) occurred more frequently in patients than in controls.

The CDR3 is made up of 16 amino acids. Per germline, CDR1 SGHKS and CDR2 YYEKEE (reference sequence). V lost 3 bases and J lost 4, with 14 bases in between. With regard to this clonotype: The antigen is unknown.

The J gene is TRBJ2-6, the V gene TRBV5-5, with a tentative D call TRBD1 (6 bases). The source material was blood. This TCR derives from a girl aged 5 to 17 with multiple sclerosis. CDR3 bases: TGTGCCAGCAGCTGGGGGAGTGGGACAGGGGCCAACGTCCTGACTTTC. Protein product: CASSWGSGTGANVLTF.